A few counts support the clone carrying this T cell receptor (beta chain). Its target is unknown. The source of the sample is a study of T cell responses to AZD1222 COVID-19 vaccine. The study, taken as a whole, reports: Regions 160-218 and 743-854 held dominance among vaccine-associated CD4 TCRs, which spanned spike. Spike-specific TCR breadth and depth rose after two AZD1222 doses. Only a handful of AZD1222 recipients, about six in all, had baseline seropositivity.

Profiled with immunoSEQ multiplex PCR; TCRdb holds only in-frame clones, not every one. Seen here are over 65,000 clones, approximately 80% observed once, and the top ten hold more than 20%. The sequences come from peripheral blood, collected on day 0 of AZD1222 vaccination. The sequence was collected from an adult in good health.

The CDR3 DNA is TGTGCCAGCTCACCCGCGAGCGGGAGACAGTACGAGCAGTACTTC. Its translation is CASSPASGRQYEQYF. The rearrangement uses TRBV18 and TRBJ2-7; 8 bases line up with TRBD2. The CDR3 runs to 15 residues. The germline V gene has CDR1 KGHSH and CDR2 LQKENI. J lost 4 bases, V lost 3 bases, and 8 bases had no gene match.